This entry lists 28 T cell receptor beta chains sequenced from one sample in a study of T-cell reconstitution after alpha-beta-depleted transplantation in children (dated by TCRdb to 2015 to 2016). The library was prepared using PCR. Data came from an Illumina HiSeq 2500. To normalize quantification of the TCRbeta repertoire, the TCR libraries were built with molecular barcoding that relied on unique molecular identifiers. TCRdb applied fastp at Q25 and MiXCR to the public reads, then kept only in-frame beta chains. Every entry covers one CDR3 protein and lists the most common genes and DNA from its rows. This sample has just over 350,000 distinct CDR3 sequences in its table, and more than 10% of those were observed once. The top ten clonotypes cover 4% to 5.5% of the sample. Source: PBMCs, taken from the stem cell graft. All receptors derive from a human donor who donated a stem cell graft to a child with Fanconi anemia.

In nucleotides, the CDR3 is TGTGCCAGCAGCTTGGCCACGGCAGGGGAAGGCTACACCTTC. This gives the protein CASSLATAGEGYTF. The rearrangement uses TRBV5-4 and TRBJ1-2, with D possibly being TRBD1 (6 bases). V lost 0 bases, J lost 8 bases, and 14 bases lay in between. The CDR3 spans 14 residues. The germline V gene encodes CDR1 SGHNT and CDR2 YYREEE (reference sequence).

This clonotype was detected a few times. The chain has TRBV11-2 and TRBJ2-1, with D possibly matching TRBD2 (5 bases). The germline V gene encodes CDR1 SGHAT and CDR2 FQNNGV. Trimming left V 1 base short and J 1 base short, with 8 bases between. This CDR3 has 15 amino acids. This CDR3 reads CASSLVPGSYNEQFF. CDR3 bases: TGTGCCAGCAGCTTAGTGCCGGGGTCCTACAATGAGCAGTTCTTC.

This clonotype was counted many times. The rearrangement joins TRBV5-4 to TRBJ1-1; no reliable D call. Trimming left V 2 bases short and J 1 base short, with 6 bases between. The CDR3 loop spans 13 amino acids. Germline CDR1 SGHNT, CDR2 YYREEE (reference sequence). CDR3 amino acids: CASSFPQNTEAFF. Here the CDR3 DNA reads TGTGCCAGCAGCTTTCCTCAGAACACTGAAGCTTTCTTT.

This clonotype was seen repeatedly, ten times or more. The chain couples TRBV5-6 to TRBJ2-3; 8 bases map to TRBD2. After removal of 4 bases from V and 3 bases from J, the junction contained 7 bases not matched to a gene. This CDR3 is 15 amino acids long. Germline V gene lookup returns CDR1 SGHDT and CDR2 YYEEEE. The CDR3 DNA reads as TGTGCCAGCAGCCCCCTTACGGGGGGGACAGATACGCAGTATTTT. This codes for CASSPLTGGTDTQYF.

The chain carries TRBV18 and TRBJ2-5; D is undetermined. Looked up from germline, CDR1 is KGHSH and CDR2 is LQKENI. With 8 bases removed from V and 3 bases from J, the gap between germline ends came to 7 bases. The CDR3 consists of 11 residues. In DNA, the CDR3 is TGTGCCAGCGCCCTAGAAGAGACCCAGTACTTC. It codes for CASALEETQYF.

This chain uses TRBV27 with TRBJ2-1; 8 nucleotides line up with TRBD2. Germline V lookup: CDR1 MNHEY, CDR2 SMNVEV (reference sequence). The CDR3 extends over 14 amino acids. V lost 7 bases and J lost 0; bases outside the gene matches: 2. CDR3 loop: CASTSGSSYNEQFF. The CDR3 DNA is TGTGCCAGCACCAGCGGGAGCTCCTACAATGAGCAGTTCTTC.

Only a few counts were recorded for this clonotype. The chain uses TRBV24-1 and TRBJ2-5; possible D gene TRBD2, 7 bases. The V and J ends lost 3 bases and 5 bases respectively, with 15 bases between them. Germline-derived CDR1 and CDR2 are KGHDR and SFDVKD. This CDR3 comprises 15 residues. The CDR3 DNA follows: TGTGCCACCAGTGATCCGAGGGGGGGCCCGGAGACCCAGTACTTC. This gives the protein CATSDPRGGPETQYF.

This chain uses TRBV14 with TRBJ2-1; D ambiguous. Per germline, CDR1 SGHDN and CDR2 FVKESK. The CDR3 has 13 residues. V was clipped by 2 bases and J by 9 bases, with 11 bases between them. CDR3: CASSQSMSAEQFF. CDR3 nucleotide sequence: TGTGCCAGCAGCCAATCTATGTCGGCTGAGCAGTTCTTC.

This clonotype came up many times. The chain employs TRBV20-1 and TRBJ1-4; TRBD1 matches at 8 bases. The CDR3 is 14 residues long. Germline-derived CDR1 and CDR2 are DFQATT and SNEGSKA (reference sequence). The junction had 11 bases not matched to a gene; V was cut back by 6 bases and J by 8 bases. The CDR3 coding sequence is TGCAGTGCACAAACCGGGACAGGCGGAGAAAAACTGTTTTTT. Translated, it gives CSAQTGTGGEKLFF.

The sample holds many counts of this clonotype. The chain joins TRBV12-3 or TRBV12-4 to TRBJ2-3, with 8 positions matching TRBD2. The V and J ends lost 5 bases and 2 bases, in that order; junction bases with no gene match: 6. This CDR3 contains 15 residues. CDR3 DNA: TGTGCCAGCAGTCCCGGGCGGGGGGTCACAGATACGCAGTATTTT. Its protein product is CASSPGRGVTDTQYF.

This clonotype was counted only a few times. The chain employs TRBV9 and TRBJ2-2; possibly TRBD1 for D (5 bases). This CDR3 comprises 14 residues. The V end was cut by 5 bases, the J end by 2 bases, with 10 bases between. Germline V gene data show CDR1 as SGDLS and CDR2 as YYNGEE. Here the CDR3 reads CASRRQPNTGELFF. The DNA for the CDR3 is TGTGCCAGCAGGAGACAGCCCAACACCGGGGAGCTGTTTTTT.

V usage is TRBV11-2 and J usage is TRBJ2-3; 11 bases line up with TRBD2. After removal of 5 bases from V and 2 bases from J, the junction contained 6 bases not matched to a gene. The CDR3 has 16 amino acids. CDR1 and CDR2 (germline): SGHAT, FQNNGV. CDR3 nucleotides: TGTGCCAGCAGCCTCAGGACTAGCGGGTCCACAGATACGCAGTATTTT. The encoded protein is CASSLRTSGSTDTQYF. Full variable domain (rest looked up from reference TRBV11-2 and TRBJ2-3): EAGVAQSPRYKIIEKRQSVAFWCNPISGHATLYWYQQILGQGPKLLIQFQNNGVVDDSQLPKDRFSAERLKGVDSTLKIQPAKLEDSAVYLCASSLRTSGSTDTQYFGPGTRLTVL.

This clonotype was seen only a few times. CDR3 sequence reads: CASSLRGQLQETQYF. The DNA of the CDR3 is TGTGCCAGCAGCTTGAGAGGGCAGTTGCAAGAGACCCAGTACTTC. The J gene is TRBJ2-5, the V gene TRBV5-5; tentatively, D is TRBD2 (5 bases). Looked up from germline, CDR1 is SGHKS and CDR2 is YYEKEE (reference sequence). The CDR3 runs to 15 residues. V lost 1 base, J lost 2 bases, and 12 bases lay in between.

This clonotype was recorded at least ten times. CDR3 bases: TGTGCCAGCAGTTTAAATTATCATGGCTACACCTTC. Protein: CASSLNYHGYTF. V is TRBV12-3 or TRBV12-4 and J is TRBJ1-2, with D unclear. CDR3 length: 12 residues. With 2 bases removed from V and 6 bases from J, the gap between germline ends came to 7 bases.

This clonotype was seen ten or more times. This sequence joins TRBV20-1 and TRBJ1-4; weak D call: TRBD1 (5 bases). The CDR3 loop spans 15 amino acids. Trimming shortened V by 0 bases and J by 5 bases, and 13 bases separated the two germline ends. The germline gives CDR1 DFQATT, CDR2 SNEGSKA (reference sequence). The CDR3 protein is CSARDRGTGNEKLFF. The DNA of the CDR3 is TGCAGTGCTAGAGATCGTGGGACGGGAAATGAAAAACTGTTTTTT.

CDR3 protein: CASSLAPAKNIQYF. CDR3 sequence (DNA): TGTGCCAGCAGTTTAGCTCCGGCCAAAAACATTCAGTACTTC. V usage is TRBV28 and J usage is TRBJ2-4; D gene ambiguous. This CDR3 region has 14 residues. Germline CDR1 is MDHEN and CDR2 is SYDVKM. Trimming took off 2 bases at V and 1 base at J, with 6 bases between the two ends.

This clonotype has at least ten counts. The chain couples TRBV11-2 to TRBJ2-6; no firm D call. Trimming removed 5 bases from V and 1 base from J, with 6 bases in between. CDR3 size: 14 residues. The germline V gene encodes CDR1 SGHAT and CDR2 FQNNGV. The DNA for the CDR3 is TGTGCCAGCAGCAGAGATTCTGGGGCCAACGTCCTGACTTTC. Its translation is CASSRDSGANVLTF.

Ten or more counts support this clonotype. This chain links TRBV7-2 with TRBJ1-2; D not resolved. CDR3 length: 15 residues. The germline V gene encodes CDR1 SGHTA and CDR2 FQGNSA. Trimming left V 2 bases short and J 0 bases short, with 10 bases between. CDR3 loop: CASSLSVGTNYGYTF. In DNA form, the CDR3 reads TGTGCCAGCAGCTTATCCGTGGGGACTAACTATGGCTACACCTTC.

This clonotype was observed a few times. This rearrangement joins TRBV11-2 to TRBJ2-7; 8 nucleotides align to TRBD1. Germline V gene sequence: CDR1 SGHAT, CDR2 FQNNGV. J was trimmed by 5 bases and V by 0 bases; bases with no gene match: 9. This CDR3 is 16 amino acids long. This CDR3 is CASSLEGRGLRNEQYF. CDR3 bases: TGTGCCAGCAGCTTAGAAGGCAGGGGGCTGAGGAACGAGCAGTACTTC.

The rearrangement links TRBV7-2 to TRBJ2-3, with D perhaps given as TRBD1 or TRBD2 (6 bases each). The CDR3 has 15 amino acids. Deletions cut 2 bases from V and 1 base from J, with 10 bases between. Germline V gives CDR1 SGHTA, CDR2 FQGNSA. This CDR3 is CASSLTGAGTDTQYF. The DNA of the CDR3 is TGTGCCAGCAGCTTAACGGGGGCCGGCACAGATACGCAGTATTTT.

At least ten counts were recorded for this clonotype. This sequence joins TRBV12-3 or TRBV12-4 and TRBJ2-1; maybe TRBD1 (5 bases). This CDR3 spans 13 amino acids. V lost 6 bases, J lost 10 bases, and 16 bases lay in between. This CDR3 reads CASRSSGLGEQFF. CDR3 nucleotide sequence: TGTGCCAGCAGGTCATCAGGGTTAGGGGAGCAGTTCTTC.

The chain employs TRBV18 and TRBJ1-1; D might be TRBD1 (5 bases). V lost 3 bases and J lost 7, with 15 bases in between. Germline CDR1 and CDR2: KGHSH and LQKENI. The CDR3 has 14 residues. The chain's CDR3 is CASSPSGADNEAFF. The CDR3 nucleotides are TGTGCCAGCTCACCCTCCGGGGCGGACAATGAAGCTTTCTTT.

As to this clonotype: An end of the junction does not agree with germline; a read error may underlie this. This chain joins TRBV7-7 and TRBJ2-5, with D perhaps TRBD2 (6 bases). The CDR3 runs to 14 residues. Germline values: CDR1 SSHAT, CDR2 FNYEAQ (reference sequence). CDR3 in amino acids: CASSFDGSQETQYF. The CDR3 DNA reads TGTGCTAGCAGCTTCGACGGGAGCCAAGAGACCCAGTACTTC. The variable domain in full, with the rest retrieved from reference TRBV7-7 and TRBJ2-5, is GAGVSQSPRYKVTKRGQDVTLRCDPISSHATLYWYQQALGQGPEFLTYFNYEAQPDKSGLPSDRFSAERPEGSISTLTIQRTEQRDSAMYRCASSFDGSQETQYFGPGTRLLVL.

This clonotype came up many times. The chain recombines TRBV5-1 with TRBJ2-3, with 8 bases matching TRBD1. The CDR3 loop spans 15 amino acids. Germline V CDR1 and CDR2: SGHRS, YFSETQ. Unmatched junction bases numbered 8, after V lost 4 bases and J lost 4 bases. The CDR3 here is CASSRDGQGPDTQYF. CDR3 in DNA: TGCGCCAGCAGCCGGGACGGACAGGGTCCAGATACGCAGTATTTT.

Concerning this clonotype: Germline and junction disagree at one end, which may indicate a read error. The DNA for the CDR3 is TGTGCCAACAGCTTATTTGCGACTAGCGGGAGCACAGATACGCAGTATTTT. Its translation is CANSLFATSGSTDTQYF. V usage is TRBV7-2 and J usage is TRBJ2-3, with 10 bases identical to TRBD2. This CDR3 spans 17 amino acids. Per the germline V gene, CDR1 is SGHTA and CDR2 is FQGNSA.

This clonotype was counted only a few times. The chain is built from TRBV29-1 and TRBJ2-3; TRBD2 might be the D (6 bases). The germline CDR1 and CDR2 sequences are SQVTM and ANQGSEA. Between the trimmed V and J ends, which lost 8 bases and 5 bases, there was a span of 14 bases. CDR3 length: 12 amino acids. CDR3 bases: TGCAGCTCCCTGTCCGGGGGAGATACGCAGTATTTT. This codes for CSSLSGGDTQYF.

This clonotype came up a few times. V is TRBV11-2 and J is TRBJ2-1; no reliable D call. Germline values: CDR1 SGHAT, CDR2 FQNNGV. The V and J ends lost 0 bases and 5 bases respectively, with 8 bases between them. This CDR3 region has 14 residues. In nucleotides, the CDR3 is TGTGCCAGCAGCTTAGAGTACTCAAACAATGAGCAGTTCTTC. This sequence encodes CASSLEYSNNEQFF.

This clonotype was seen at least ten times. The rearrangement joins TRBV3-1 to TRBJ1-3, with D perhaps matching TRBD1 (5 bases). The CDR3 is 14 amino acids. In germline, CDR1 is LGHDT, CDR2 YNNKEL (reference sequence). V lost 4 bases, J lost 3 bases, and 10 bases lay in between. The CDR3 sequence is CASSPTGSGNTIYF. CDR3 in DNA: TGTGCCAGCAGCCCCACAGGTAGTGGAAACACCATATATTTT.